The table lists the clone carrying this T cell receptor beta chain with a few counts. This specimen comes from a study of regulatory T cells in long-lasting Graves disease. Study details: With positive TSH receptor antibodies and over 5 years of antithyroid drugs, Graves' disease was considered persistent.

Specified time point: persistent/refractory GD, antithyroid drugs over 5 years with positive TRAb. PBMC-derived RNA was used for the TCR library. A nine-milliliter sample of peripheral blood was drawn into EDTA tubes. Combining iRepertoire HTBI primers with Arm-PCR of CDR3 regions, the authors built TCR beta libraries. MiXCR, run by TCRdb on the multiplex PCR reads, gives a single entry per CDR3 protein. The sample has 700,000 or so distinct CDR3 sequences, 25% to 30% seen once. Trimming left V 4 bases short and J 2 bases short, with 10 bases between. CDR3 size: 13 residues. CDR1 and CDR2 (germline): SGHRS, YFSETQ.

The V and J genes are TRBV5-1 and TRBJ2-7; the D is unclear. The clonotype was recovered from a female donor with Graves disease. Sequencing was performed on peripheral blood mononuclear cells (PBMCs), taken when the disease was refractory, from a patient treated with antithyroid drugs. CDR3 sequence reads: CASSHDGTYEQYF. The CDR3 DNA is TGCGCCAGCAGCCACGACGGAACCTACGAGCAGTACTTC.